The entry below gives a single TCR beta chain sequence along with its context. The antigen is undetermined. This specimen belongs to a study of shared clonotypes between healthy human individuals. Study in general: Researchers assigned three CD4 naive, three CD4 memory, two CD8 naive and one CD8 memory plate to each donor. Overall study results and limits: Of the naive CD4 clonotypes, around 4.8% were shared across several donors. Rarefaction exposed incomplete sorted-subset sequencing despite large depth.

Assay runs were performed at deep level. Clones were read by immunoSEQ multiplex PCR, and TCRdb kept only the in-frame ones, dropping some. Of 2 million to 2.5 million clones listed, 92% were seen once; the top ten hold approximately 0.4%. The CDR3 covers 20 residues. The germline V gene has CDR1 KGHSH and CDR2 LQKENI. Trimming cost V 3 bases and J 7 bases, with 30 bases left between them. The sequenced sample was naive CD4+ T cells from PBMCs. Described subset: CD45RA+ positively selected. The V gene is TRBV18, the J gene TRBJ2-2, with D possibly being TRBD2 (5 bases). The TCR comes from a man aged 18 to 29 in good health. Some clones in this sample may be carry-over from other donors' samples. The CDR3 reads CASSPRIAHTSNRVGGELFF. CDR3 DNA sequence: TGTGCCAGCTCACCCCGAATTGCGCATACTAGTAATAGAGTCGGCGGGGAGCTGTTTTTT.